This entry describes one TCR beta chain. Its specificity is not known. Treatment defined: about 20 received Ad26.COV2.S at low or high dose, single or two shots; 5 received placebo; per-sample allocation not given. It was on day 63 after the first vaccine or placebo injection that samples were taken. This adult donor, from Boston, was 18-55 years old. This vaccine is an Ad26 vector that expresses the Wuhan-strain SARS-CoV-2 spike. This sample is drawn from a study of Ad26.COV2.S vaccination and SARS-CoV-2 variants. Study-level points and caveats: Greater spike-specific TCR breadth was seen in vaccine recipients than in placebo recipients. The TCR-based breadth and depth measures might underestimate overall T cell responses.

The protocol was immunoSEQ multiplex PCR, while the TCRdb copy is restricted to in-frame clones and leaves out a portion. The repertoire consists of some 400,000 clones, with 89% occurring once and the leading ten covering over 1.5%. The sample in question was peripheral blood, obtained in a trial of Ad26.COV2.S vaccine versus placebo. This sequence originates from a person between 18 and 59 years old who received the Ad26.COV2.S COVID-19 vaccine or a placebo.

CDR3 nucleotides: TGTGCCAGCAGCCCACCGCCCGGCAGGGTGCTTAATGGCTACACCTTC. Its protein is CASSPPPGRVLNGYTF. The chain has TRBV5-8 and TRBJ1-2; tentative D call: TRBD1 (5 bases). Trimming removed 4 bases from V and 6 bases from J, with 22 bases in between. CDR3 length: 16 residues. The germline gives CDR1 SGHTS, CDR2 YDEGEE.